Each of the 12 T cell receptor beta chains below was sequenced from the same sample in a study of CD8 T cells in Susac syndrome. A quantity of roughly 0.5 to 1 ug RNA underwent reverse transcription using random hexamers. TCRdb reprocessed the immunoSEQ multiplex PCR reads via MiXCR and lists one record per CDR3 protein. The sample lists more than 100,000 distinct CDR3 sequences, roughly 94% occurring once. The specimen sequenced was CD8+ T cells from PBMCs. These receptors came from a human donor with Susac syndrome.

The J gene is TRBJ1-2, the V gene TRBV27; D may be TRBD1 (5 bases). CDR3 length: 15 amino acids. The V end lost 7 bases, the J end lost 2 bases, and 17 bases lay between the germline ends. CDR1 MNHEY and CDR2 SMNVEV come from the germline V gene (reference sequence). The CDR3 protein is CASKFGPGLNYGYTF. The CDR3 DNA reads TGTGCCAGCAAATTTGGGCCGGGACTAAACTATGGCTACACCTTC.

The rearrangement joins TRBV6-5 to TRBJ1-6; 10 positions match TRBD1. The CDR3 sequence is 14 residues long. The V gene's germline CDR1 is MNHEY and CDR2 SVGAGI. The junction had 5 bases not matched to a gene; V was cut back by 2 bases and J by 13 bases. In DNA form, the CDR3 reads TGTGCCAGCAGTTACGGCCTGGGACAGGGGCCCCTCCACTTT. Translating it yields CASSYGLGQGPLHF.

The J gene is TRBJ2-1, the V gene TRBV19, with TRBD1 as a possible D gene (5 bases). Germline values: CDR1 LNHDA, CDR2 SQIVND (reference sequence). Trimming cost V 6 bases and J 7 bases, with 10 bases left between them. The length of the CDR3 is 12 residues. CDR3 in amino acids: CASRIAGNEQFF. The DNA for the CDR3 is TGTGCCAGTAGGATCGCAGGGAATGAGCAGTTCTTC.

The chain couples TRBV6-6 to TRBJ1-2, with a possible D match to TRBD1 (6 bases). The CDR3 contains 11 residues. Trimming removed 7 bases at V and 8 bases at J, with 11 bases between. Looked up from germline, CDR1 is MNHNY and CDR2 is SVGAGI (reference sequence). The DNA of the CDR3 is TGTGCCAGCACCGATACAGGGGGCTACACCTTC. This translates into CASTDTGGYTF.

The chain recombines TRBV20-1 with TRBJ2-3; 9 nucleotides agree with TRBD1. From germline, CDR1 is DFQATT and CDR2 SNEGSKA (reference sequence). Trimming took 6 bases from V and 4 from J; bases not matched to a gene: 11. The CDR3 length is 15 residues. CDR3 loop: CSAKGRDRVADTQYF. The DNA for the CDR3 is TGCAGTGCCAAGGGAAGGGACAGGGTCGCAGATACGCAGTATTTT.

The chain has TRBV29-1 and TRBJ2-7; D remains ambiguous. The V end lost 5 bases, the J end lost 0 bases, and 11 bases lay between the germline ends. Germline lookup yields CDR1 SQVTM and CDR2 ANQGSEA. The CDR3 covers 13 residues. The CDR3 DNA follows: TGCAGCGTTCGGCCATATAGCTCCTACGAGCAGTACTTC. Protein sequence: CSVRPYSSYEQYF.

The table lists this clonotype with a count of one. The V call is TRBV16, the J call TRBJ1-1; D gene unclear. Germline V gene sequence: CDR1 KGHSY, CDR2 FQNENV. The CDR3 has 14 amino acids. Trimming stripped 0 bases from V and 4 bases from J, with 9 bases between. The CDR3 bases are TGTGCCAGCAGCCAATCGCCCCGCCCCACTGAAGCTTTCTTT. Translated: CASSQSPRPTEAFF.

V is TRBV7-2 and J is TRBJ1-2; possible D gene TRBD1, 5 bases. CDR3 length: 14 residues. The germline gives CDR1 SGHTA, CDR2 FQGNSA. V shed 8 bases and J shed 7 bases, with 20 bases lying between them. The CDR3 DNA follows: TGTGCCAGCTTCGGCGGGACCCACTGGGTTGGCTACACCTTC. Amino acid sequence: CASFGGTHWVGYTF.

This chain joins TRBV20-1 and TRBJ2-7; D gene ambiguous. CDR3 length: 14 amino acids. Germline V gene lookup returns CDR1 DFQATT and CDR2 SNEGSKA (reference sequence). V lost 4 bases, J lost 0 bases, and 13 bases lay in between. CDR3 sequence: CSAKDGRSSYEQYF. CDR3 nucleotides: TGCAGTGCTAAGGATGGGCGAAGCTCCTACGAGCAGTACTTC.

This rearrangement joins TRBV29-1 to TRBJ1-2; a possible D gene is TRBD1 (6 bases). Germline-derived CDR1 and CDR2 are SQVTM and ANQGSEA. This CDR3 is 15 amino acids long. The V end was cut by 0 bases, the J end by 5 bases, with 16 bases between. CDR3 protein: CSVEDLGGFGYGYTF. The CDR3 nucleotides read TGCAGCGTTGAAGATCTGGGGGGCTTTGGGTATGGCTACACCTTC.

CDR3 DNA sequence: TGTGCCAGCAGCTGGGACAGGGGGTCCTACGAGCAGTACTTC. It encodes CASSWDRGSYEQYF. The chain is built from TRBV11-2 and TRBJ2-7, with 11 bases identical to TRBD1. CDR1 is SGHAT and CDR2 is FQNNGV in the germline V gene. V dropped 4 bases and J dropped 1; count of bases not matched to a gene: 0. The CDR3 totals 14 residues.

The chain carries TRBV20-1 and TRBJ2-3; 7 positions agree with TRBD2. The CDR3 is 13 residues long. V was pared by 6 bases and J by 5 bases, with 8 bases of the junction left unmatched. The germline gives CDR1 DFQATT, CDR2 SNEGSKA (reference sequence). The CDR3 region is CSARPSGEDTQYF. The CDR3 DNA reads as TGCAGTGCCAGACCCAGCGGGGAAGATACGCAGTATTTT.